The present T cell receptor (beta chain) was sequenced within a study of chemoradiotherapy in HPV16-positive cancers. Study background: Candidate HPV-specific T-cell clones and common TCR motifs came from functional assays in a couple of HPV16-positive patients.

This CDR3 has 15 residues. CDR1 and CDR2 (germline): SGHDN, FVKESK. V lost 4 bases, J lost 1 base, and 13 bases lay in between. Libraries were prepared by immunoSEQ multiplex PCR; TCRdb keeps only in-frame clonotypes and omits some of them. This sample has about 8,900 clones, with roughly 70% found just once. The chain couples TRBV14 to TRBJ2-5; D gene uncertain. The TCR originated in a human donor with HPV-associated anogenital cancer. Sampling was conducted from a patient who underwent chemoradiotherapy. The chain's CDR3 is CASSPLQWGQETQYF. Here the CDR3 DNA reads TGTGCCAGCAGCCCATTACAATGGGGCCAAGAGACCCAGTACTTC.